This record covers a single TCR beta chain. As yet, its antigen is unknown. Per the germline V gene, CDR1 is SGHAT and CDR2 is FQNNGV. V was shortened by 3 bases and J by 3 bases, with 12 bases between the two germline ends. The CDR3 spans 15 residues. The data belong to a study of T cells in narcolepsy. Findings of the study overall: Healthy controls reportedly lacked the autoreactive clonotypes serially found in patients' blood. Some memory CD4+ repertoires had no autoreactive clone sequences. Same-patient CSF and blood CD4+ T cell clonotypes included HCRT-specific and TRIB2-specific autoreactive ones.

Profiling relied on immunoSEQ multiplex PCR, and the TCRdb table lists in-frame clones only, not all of them. The sample consists of over 25,000 clones, 70% to 80% of them appearing once. The sample was CD45RA- memory CD4+ T cells from PBMCs. V and J are TRBV11-2 and TRBJ1-3, with D tentatively TRBD1 (5 bases). This sequence was found in a human donor with narcolepsy. CDR3 sequence (DNA): TGTGCCAGCAGCTTGACGACAGTTAATGGAAACACCATATATTTT. Its translation is CASSLTTVNGNTIYF.